These T cell receptor beta chains were read from a single sample in a study of blood T cells in healthy people across ages. MiXCR, applied by TCRdb to the 5' RACE reads, yields one record per CDR3 protein. The sample records 550,000 to 600,000 distinct CDR3 sequences, 47% being singletons. The sample was blood. Every receptor here comes from an elderly man in good health. Each CDR3 is given with its conserved first and last residue. The D gene is left open where the match is weak. Part of the rows lack a size; the others show once, few, many or a class for expanded clones.

clone size: few; D gene: .; J gene: TRBJ2-3; V gene: TRBV4-3; CDR3 DNA: TGCGCCAGCAGCCAAGTCGGGGAACGCGGAGATCTGGGGAGTTCAGATACGCAGTATTTT; CDR3 protein: CASSQVGERGDLGSSDTQYF
clone size: .; D gene: .; J gene: TRBJ2-3; V gene: TRBV7-6; CDR3 DNA: TGTGCCAGCAGCGCATCAGGATGGCCTGCGGACCTGGATACGCAGTATTTT; CDR3 protein: CASSASGWPADLDTQYF
clone size: few; D gene: .; J gene: TRBJ2-1; V gene: TRBV20-1; CDR3 DNA: TGCAGTGCTAGTGGGGCTGTATCCTACAATGAGCAGTTCTTC; CDR3 protein: CSASGAVSYNEQFF
clone size: .; D gene: TRBD1; J gene: TRBJ1-5; V gene: TRBV2; CDR3 DNA: TGTGCCAGCAGTGGGGAAGGGGGCAAGCGGCAGCCCCAGCATTTT; CDR3 protein: CASSGEGGKRQPQHF
clone size: many; D gene: TRBD1; J gene: TRBJ2-7; V gene: TRBV6-5; CDR3 DNA: TGTGCCAGCAGTTCGGACAGGGGGGCCTACGAGCAGTACTTC; CDR3 protein: CASSSDRGAYEQYF
clone size: .; D gene: .; J gene: TRBJ2-1; V gene: TRBV20-1; CDR3 DNA: TGCAGTGCTAGAGGACAGGCCGGCTACAATGAGCAGTTCTTC; CDR3 protein: CSARGQAGYNEQFF
clone size: few; D gene: .; J gene: TRBJ2-1; V gene: TRBV14; CDR3 DNA: TGTGCCAGCAGCCAAGAGCTAGCCGGGAGCGAGCAGTTCTTC; CDR3 protein: CASSQELAGSEQFF
clone size: .; D gene: TRBD1; J gene: TRBJ1-1; V gene: TRBV20-1; CDR3 DNA: TGCAGTGCTGGATCCGGGACAGCGAACACTGAAGCTTTCTTT; CDR3 protein: CSAGSGTANTEAFF
clone size: .; D gene: .; J gene: TRBJ2-5; V gene: TRBV7-9; CDR3 DNA: TGTGCCAGCAGCTTAAAGGAAGGAGGGTTCCAAGAGACCCAGTACTTC; CDR3 protein: CASSLKEGGFQETQYF
clone size: .; D gene: .; J gene: TRBJ2-3; V gene: TRBV2; CDR3 DNA: TGTGCCAGTACTAGGTTTTATGGCACAGATACGCAGTATTTT; CDR3 protein: CASTRFYGTDTQYF
clone size: .; D gene: .; J gene: TRBJ2-5; V gene: TRBV18; CDR3 DNA: TGTGCCAGCTCACCAATGGGGGGAGAGACCCAGTACTTC; CDR3 protein: CASSPMGGETQYF
clone size: once; D gene: .; J gene: TRBJ1-5; V gene: TRBV5-1; CDR3 DNA: TGCGCCAGCAGCTTGGGGGAACGCAATCAGCCCCAGCATTTT; CDR3 protein: CASSLGERNQPQHF
clone size: few; D gene: .; J gene: TRBJ2-1; V gene: TRBV9; CDR3 DNA: TGTGCCAGCAGCGTTACGGGACAAAGTTACAATGAGCAGTTCTTC; CDR3 protein: CASSVTGQSYNEQFF
clone size: .; D gene: TRBD1; J gene: TRBJ1-4; V gene: TRBV7-2; CDR3 DNA: TGTGCCAGCAGGTTAACAGGGGTTAATGAAAAACTGTTTTTT; CDR3 protein: CASRLTGVNEKLFF
clone size: .; D gene: .; J gene: TRBJ2-7; V gene: TRBV6-5; CDR3 DNA: TGTGCCAGCAGTGACCGATTGGCCGGTTCCTACGAGCAGTACTTC; CDR3 protein: CASSDRLAGSYEQYF
clone size: .; D gene: .; J gene: TRBJ2-5; V gene: TRBV18; CDR3 DNA: TGTGCCAGCTCAACGTCTTTCCAAGAGACCCAGTACTTC; CDR3 protein: CASSTSFQETQYF
clone size: .; D gene: TRBD2; J gene: TRBJ2-2; V gene: TRBV4-3; CDR3 DNA: TGCGCCAGCAGCCCGGGGACTAGCGGGGCGAGCACCGGGGAGCTGTTTTTT; CDR3 protein: CASSPGTSGASTGELFF